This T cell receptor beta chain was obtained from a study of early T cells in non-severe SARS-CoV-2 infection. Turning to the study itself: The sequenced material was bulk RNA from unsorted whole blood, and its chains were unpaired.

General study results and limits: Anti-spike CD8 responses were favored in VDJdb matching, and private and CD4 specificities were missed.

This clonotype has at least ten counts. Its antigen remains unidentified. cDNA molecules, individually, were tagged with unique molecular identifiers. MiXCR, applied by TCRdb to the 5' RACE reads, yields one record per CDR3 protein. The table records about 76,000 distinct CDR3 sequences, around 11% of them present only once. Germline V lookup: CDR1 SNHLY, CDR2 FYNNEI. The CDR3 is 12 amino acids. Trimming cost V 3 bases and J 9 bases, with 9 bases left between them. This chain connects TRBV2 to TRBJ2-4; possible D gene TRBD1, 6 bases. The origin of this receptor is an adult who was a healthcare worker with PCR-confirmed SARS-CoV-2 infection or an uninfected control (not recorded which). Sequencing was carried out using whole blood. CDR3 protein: CASSDTGIIQYF. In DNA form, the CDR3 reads TGTGCCAGCAGTGATACAGGGATCATTCAGTACTTC.